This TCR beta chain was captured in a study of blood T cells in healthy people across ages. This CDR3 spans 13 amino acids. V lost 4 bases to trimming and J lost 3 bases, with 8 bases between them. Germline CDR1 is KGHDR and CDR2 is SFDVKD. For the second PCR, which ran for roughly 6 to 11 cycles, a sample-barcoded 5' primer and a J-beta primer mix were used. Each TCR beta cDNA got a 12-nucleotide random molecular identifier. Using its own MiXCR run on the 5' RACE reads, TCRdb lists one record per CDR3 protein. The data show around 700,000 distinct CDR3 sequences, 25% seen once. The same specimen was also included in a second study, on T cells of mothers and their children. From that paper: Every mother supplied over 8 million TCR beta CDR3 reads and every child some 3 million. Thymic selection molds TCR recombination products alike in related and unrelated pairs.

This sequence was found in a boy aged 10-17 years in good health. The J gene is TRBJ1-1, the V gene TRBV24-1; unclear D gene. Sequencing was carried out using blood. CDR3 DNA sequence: TGTGCCACCAGTGAACTACGGGACACTGAAGCTTTCTTT. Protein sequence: CATSELRDTEAFF.